Included here is one T cell receptor (beta chain) sequence, with context. What it recognizes is unknown. Each TCR beta cDNA library carried unique molecular identifiers. Roughly 510,000 cDNA molecules were recovered from an input of 1 to 10 million T cells. TCRdb processed the PCR reads anew with MiXCR; each CDR3 protein has one entry. The repertoire holds hundreds of thousands of distinct CDR3 sequences, 59% seen once, with about 11% in the top ten. This sample is part of a study of post-analysis software for immune sequencing data. Study background: Disease trajectories encompassed relapsing-remitting, secondary progressive and progressive-relapsing multiple sclerosis. General study points: Relative to controls, patients had a few TRBV segments at higher frequency, with TRBV5-6, TRBV5-1 and TRBV20-1 among these.

V dropped 0 bases and J dropped 0; count of bases not matched to a gene: 5. The CDR3 is made up of 18 amino acids. Germline V gene data show CDR1 as MNHEY and CDR2 as SVGAGI. The chain is built from TRBV6-5 and TRBJ2-7, with 13 positions matching TRBD2. Material for sequencing was blood. The receptor comes from a girl aged 2-15 years with multiple sclerosis. DNA of the CDR3: TGTGCCAGCAGTTACTCCGGACTAGCGGGAGTAGCCTCCTACGAGCAGTACTTC. Translation: CASSYSGLAGVASYEQYF.